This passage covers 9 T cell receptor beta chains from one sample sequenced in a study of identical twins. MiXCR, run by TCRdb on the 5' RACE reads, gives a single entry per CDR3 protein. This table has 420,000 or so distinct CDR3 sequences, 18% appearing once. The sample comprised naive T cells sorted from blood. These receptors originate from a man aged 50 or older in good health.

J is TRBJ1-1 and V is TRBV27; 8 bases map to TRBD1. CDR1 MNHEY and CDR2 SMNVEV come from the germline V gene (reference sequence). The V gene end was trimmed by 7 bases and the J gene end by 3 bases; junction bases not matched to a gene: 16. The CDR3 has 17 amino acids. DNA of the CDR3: TGTGCCAGCATTGGACAGGGAAGGATGATTTGGGACACTGAAGCTTTCTTT. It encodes CASIGQGRMIWDTEAFF.

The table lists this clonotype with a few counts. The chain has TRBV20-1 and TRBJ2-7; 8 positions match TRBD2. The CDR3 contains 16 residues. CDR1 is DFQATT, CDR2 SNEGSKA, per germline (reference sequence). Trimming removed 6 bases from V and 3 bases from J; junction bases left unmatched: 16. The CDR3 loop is CSAHPTLLAASYEQYF. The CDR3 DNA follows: TGCAGTGCCCACCCCACATTACTAGCGGCGAGCTACGAGCAGTACTTC.

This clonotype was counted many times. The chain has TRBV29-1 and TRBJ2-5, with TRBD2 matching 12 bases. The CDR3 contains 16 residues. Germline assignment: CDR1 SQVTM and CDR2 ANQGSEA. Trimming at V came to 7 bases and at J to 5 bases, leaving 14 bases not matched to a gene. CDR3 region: CSAEATLAGGLETQYF. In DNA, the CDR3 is TGCAGCGCCGAAGCTACCCTAGCGGGAGGGTTGGAGACCCAGTACTTC.

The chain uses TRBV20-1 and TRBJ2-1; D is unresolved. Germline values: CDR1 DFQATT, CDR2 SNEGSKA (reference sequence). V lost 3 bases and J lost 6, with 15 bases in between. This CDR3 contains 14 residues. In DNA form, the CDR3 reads TGCAGTGCTAGCCTTCTCCTGGGTGGCAATGAGCAGTTCTTC. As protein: CSASLLLGGNEQFF.

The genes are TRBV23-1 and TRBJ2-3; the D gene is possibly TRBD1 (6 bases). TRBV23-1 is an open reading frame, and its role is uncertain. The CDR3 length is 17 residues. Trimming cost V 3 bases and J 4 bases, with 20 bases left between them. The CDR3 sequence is CASSHPTTGPLSDTQYF. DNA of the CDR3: TGCGCCAGCAGTCACCCGACTACAGGGCCCCTATCAGATACGCAGTATTTT.

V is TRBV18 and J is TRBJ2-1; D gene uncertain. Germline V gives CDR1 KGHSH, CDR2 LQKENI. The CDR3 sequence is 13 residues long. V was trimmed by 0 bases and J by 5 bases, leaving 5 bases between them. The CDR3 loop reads CASSPPMDNEQFF. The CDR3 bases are TGTGCCAGCTCACCACCTATGGACAATGAGCAGTTCTTC.

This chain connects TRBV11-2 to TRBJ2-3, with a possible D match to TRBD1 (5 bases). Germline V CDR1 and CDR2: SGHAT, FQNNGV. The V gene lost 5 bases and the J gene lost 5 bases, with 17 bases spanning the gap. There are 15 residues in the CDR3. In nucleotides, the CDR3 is TGTGCCAGCAGCCCCCCGGCAGGGTCAGGAGATACGCAGTATTTT. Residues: CASSPPAGSGDTQYF.

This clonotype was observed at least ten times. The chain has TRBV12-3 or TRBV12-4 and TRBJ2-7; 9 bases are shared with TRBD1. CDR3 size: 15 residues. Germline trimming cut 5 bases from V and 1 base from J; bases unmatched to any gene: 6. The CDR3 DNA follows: TGTGCCAGCAGTGGTCCGGGACAGGGATCCTACGAGCAGTACTTC. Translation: CASSGPGQGSYEQYF.

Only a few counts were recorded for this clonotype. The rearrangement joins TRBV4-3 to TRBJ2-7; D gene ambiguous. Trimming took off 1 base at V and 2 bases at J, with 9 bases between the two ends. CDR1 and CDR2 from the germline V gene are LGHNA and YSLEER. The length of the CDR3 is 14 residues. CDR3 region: CASSQVAATYEQYF. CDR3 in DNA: TGCGCCAGCAGCCAAGTGGCGGCAACCTACGAGCAGTACTTC.